The 24 T cell receptor beta chains listed next were all sequenced from one sample in a study of vaccination and CD4 T cells after COVID-19. For these receptors, no antigen is known. Treatment specified: roughly 10-day PBMC culture with coronavirus spike peptide pools or control peptides (ViraFEST assay). During the years 2011-2018, before the COVID-19 pandemic, the unexposed donor's CD4+ T cells were collected. An Oncomine TCR Beta short-read assay was used to sequence the DNA from cultured CD4+ T cells. TCRdb itself ran the PCR reads through MiXCR, one entry per CDR3 protein. The sample has 8,500 to 10,000 distinct CDR3 sequences, around 38% seen once; the top ten hold 9.5% to 15%. Specimen: CD4+ T cells from blood, cultured in vitro. These receptors all stem from a human donor in good health.

This clonotype has a handful of counts. The chain has TRBV5-4 and TRBJ1-5, with no clear D. V lost 0 bases and J 4 bases, leaving 5 bases between the germline ends. The germline CDR1 and CDR2 sequences are SGHNT and YYREEE (reference sequence). This CDR3 has 13 amino acids. DNA of the CDR3: TGTGCCAGCAGCTTGGGACGGAATCAGCCCCAGCATTTT. Translating gives CASSLGRNQPQHF. The full variable domain, rest sourced from reference TRBV5-4 and TRBJ1-5, is ETGVTQSPTHLIKTRGQQVTLRCSSQSGHNTVSWYQQALGQGPQFIFQYYREEENGRGNFPPRFSGLQFPNYSSELNVNALELDDSALYLCASSLGRNQPQHFGDGTRLSIL.

The chain carries TRBV4-1 and TRBJ2-1; a possible D gene is TRBD1 (6 bases). The germline gives CDR1 MGHRA, CDR2 YSYEKL. The V end was cut by 9 bases, the J end by 2 bases, with 11 bases between. The CDR3 is 13 amino acids. CDR3 loop: CASQGRPYNEQFF. In DNA, the CDR3 is TGCGCCAGTCAGGGGCGCCCCTACAATGAGCAGTTCTTC.

This clonotype was recorded a few times. The gene calls are TRBV29-1 and TRBJ1-1, with D possibly being TRBD1 (5 bases). The CDR3 covers 11 residues. V dropped 4 bases and J dropped 4 bases, with 7 bases sitting between them. Germline CDR1 SQVTM, CDR2 ANQGSEA. CDR3 DNA: TGCAGCGTTGTAGGGGCCACTGAAGCTTTCTTT. It specifies CSVVGATEAFF.

The CDR3 spells CASRPSLQGRGYTF. The CDR3 DNA sequence: TGTGCCAGTAGACCGTCGCTACAGGGACGGGGCTACACCTTC. The J gene is TRBJ1-2, the V gene TRBV19; tentative D call: TRBD1 (6 bases). This CDR3 region has 14 residues. Trimming removed 6 bases at V and 8 bases at J, with 19 bases between. Looked up from germline, CDR1 is LNHDA and CDR2 is SQIVND (reference sequence). Filled out from reference TRBV19 and TRBJ1-2, the complete variable domain reads DGGITQSPKYLFRKEGQNVTLSCEQNLNHDAMYWYRQDPGQGLRLIYYSQIVNDFQKGDIAEGYSVSREKKESFPLTVTSAQKNPTAFYLCASRPSLQGRGYTFGSGTRLTVV.

This clonotype was counted between two and nine times. This sequence joins TRBV18 and TRBJ1-1; 7 nucleotides match TRBD1. In germline, CDR1 is KGHSH, CDR2 LQKENI. CDR3 length: 13 residues. With V trimmed by 5 bases and J by 1 base, 1 base remained unmatched. For the CDR3, the DNA is TGTGCCAGCTCAGGGACAGCGAACACTGAAGCTTTCTTT. Protein product: CASSGTANTEAFF.

The chain couples TRBV6-2 or TRBV6-3 to TRBJ2-1; 12 nucleotides align to TRBD2. After removal of 6 bases from V and 7 bases from J, the junction contained 7 bases not matched to a gene. This CDR3 is 15 amino acids long. The V gene's germline CDR1 is MNHEY and CDR2 SVGEGT. CDR3 DNA sequence: TGTGCCAGCAGCTCTAGCGGGGGGGCGGGGAATGAGCAGTTCTTC. It encodes CASSSSGGAGNEQFF.

This clonotype was detected only a few times. The chain employs TRBV7-7 and TRBJ2-2; possible D gene TRBD2, 6 bases. Trimming shortened V by 1 base and J by 5 bases, and 8 bases separated the two germline ends. The CDR3 has 14 amino acids. Germline V gene lookup returns CDR1 SSHAT and CDR2 FNYEAQ (reference sequence). The chain's CDR3 is CASSLVRGTGELFF. The CDR3 DNA follows: TGTGCCAGCAGCTTAGTGCGGGGTACCGGGGAGCTGTTTTTT. Based on the CDR3 plus reference TRBV7-7 and TRBJ2-2, the full variable domain is GAGVSQSPRYKVTKRGQDVTLRCDPISSHATLYWYQQALGQGPEFLTYFNYEAQPDKSGLPSDRFSAERPEGSISTLTIQRTEQRDSAMYRCASSLVRGTGELFFGEGSRLTVL.

The gene calls are TRBV5-4 and TRBJ2-5; no clear D. In germline, CDR1 is SGHNT, CDR2 YYREEE (reference sequence). V shed 0 bases and J shed 3 bases, with 9 bases lying between them. CDR3 length: 14 amino acids. CDR3 sequence (DNA): TGTGCCAGCAGCTTGGGCTCGCAAGAAGAGACCCAGTACTTC. Translation: CASSLGSQEETQYF.

The sample holds a few counts of this clonotype. The chain combines TRBV7-9 with TRBJ1-5; D gene ambiguous. The CDR3 length is 14 residues. CDR1 and CDR2 from the germline V gene are SEHNR and FQNEAQ (reference sequence). V was shortened by 1 base and J by 4 bases, with 8 bases between the two germline ends. The CDR3 reads CASSLGPVNQPQHF. CDR3 in DNA: TGTGCCAGCAGCTTAGGCCCGGTAAATCAGCCCCAGCATTTT.

The genes are TRBV20-1 and TRBJ1-5; TRBD1 aligns across 7 bases. Germline V lookup: CDR1 DFQATT, CDR2 SNEGSKA (reference sequence). Trimming took 6 bases from V and 7 from J; bases not matched to a gene: 9. The CDR3 covers 13 residues. CDR3 in DNA: TGCAGTGCGAGACAGGGAATGGAGCAGCCCCAGCATTTT. Translating gives CSARQGMEQPQHF.

This clonotype appeared a few times. CDR3 in amino acids: CASSLVGSYSGNTIYF. The CDR3 nucleotides read TGTGCCAGCAGCTTAGTGGGCTCCTACTCTGGAAACACCATATATTTT. The chain joins TRBV7-9 to TRBJ1-3; D is unresolved. V lost 1 base, J lost 0 bases, and 10 bases lay in between. CDR1 and CDR2 (germline): SEHNR, FQNEAQ (reference sequence). The CDR3 has 16 amino acids.

This clonotype has a handful of counts. CDR3 sequence: CASRDIPGQGGSMSGYTF. In DNA form, the CDR3 reads TGTGCCAGCAGGGACATCCCTGGACAGGGAGGTTCGATGAGTGGCTACACCTTC. The chain recombines TRBV6-1 with TRBJ1-2, with TRBD1 identical over 8 bases. Per the germline V gene, CDR1 is MNHNS and CDR2 is SASEGT. V shed 6 bases and J 7 bases; nucleotides not matched to a gene: 22. The length of the CDR3 is 18 residues.

This chain connects TRBV5-5 to TRBJ1-1; 9 positions match TRBD1. V dropped 4 bases and J dropped 4; count of bases not matched to a gene: 8. Germline V gene sequence: CDR1 SGHKS, CDR2 YYEKEE (reference sequence). This CDR3 has 15 residues. The CDR3: CASSPGTGWVTEAFF. The CDR3 DNA is TGTGCCAGCAGCCCGGGGACAGGGTGGGTCACTGAAGCTTTCTTT.

The rearrangement uses TRBV20-1 and TRBJ2-5; 8 nucleotides agree with TRBD2. The germline V gene has CDR1 DFQATT and CDR2 SNEGSKA (reference sequence). Unmatched junction bases numbered 8, after V lost 1 base and J lost 7 bases. The CDR3 has 14 amino acids. The CDR3 sequence: CSARVSGNAVTQYF. CDR3 bases: TGCAGTGCTAGAGTTAGCGGGAATGCCGTGACCCAGTACTTC.

This chain connects TRBV5-8 to TRBJ2-5, with D unresolved. Trimming pared 4 bases from V and 2 bases from J, leaving 3 bases between. The CDR3 extends over 11 amino acids. Germline lookup yields CDR1 SGHTS and CDR2 YDEGEE. CDR3 sequence: CASSPQETQYF. Here the CDR3 DNA reads TGTGCCAGCAGCCCACAAGAGACCCAGTACTTC.

The chain has TRBV6-1 and TRBJ2-4; D gene unclear. Deletions cut 5 bases from V and 2 bases from J, with 13 bases between. Germline-derived CDR1 and CDR2 are MNHNS and SASEGT. The CDR3 totals 15 residues. CDR3 coding DNA: TGTGCCAGCAGTCCAGGTCGCCCCCCCAAAAACATTCAGTACTTC. This encodes CASSPGRPPKNIQYF.

The J gene is TRBJ1-1, the V gene TRBV7-9; D unresolved. This CDR3 comprises 13 residues. The germline V gene has CDR1 SEHNR and CDR2 FQNEAQ (reference sequence). V was trimmed by 3 bases and J by 1 base, leaving 6 bases between them. CDR3 sequence reads: CASSFNPNTEAFF. The CDR3 nucleotides read TGTGCCAGCAGCTTTAACCCGAACACTGAAGCTTTCTTT.

The gene calls are TRBV10-3 and TRBJ2-3, with no clear D. The CDR3 runs to 13 residues. Germline CDR1 and CDR2: ENHRY and SYGVKD. V was pared by 4 bases and J by 1 base, with 6 bases between. CDR3 sequence: CAISVLGTDTQYF. CDR3 in DNA: TGTGCCATCAGTGTCCTGGGCACAGATACGCAGTATTTT.

This clonotype has a handful of counts. The junction departs from germline at one end; a sequencing error may be responsible. The chain is built from TRBV20-1 and TRBJ2-3; D is undetermined. CDR3 length: 10 amino acids. Per the germline V gene, CDR1 is DFQATT and CDR2 is SNEGSKA (reference sequence). CDR3 sequence reads: CSARTDTQYF. The CDR3 DNA sequence: TGCAGCGCTAGAACAGATACGCAGTATTTT.

V gene TRBV12-3 or TRBV12-4 combines with J gene TRBJ1-1; perhaps TRBD1 as D (6 bases). The CDR3 covers 12 residues. Trimming removed 6 bases at V and 4 bases at J, with 9 bases between. The CDR3 nucleotides read TGTGCCAGCAGCTGGACAGCCACTGAAGCTTTCTTT. This sequence encodes CASSWTATEAFF.

The rearrangement joins TRBV6-2 or TRBV6-3 to TRBJ1-1, with 9 bases identical to TRBD1. This CDR3 has 18 amino acids. Germline V gene data show CDR1 as MNHEY and CDR2 as SVGEGT. Trimming at V came to 2 bases and at J to 1 base, leaving 11 bases not matched to a gene. The CDR3 protein is CASSYPGQGRGRNTEAFF. CDR3 nucleotides: TGTGCCAGCAGTTACCCCGGACAGGGGAGGGGTCGGAACACTGAAGCTTTCTTT.

The chain joins TRBV28 to TRBJ1-1; tentatively, D is TRBD1 (5 bases). Germline CDR1 is MDHEN and CDR2 is SYDVKM. Trimming left V 5 bases short and J 6 bases short, with 19 bases between. The length of the CDR3 is 15 residues. CDR3 region: CASSVPGTFWAEAFF. Here the CDR3 DNA reads TGTGCCAGCAGTGTCCCCGGGACCTTCTGGGCTGAAGCTTTCTTT.

CDR3 region: CASSPMTGGDYGYTF. The CDR3 DNA sequence: TGTGCCAGCTCACCGATGACAGGGGGCGACTATGGCTACACCTTC. The chain links TRBV18 to TRBJ1-2; 10 bases map to TRBD1. V lost 3 bases, J lost 3 bases, and 4 bases stayed unmatched. The CDR3 contains 15 residues. CDR1 KGHSH and CDR2 LQKENI come from the germline V gene.

This clonotype is medium-sized in the sample. This rearrangement joins TRBV20-1 to TRBJ2-7; 9 nucleotides align to TRBD2. Per the germline V gene, CDR1 is DFQATT and CDR2 is SNEGSKA (reference sequence). V lost 0 bases and J lost 4; bases outside the gene matches: 7. The CDR3 sequence is 15 residues long. In DNA, the CDR3 is TGCAGTGCTAGAGATATGGCGGGAGGGAGGTACGAGCAGTACTTC. As protein: CSARDMAGGRYEQYF.